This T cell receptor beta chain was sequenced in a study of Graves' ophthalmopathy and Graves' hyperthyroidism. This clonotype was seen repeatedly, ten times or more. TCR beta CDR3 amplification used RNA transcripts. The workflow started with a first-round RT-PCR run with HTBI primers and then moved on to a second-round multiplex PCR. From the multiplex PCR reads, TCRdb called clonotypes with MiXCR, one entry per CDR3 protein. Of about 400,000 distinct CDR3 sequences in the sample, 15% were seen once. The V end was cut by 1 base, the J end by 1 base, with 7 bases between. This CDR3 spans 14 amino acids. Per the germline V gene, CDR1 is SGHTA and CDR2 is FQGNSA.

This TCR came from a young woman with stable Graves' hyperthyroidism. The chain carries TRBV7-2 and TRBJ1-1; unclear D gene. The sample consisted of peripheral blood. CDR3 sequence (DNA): TGTGCCAGCAGCTTAGGAATCCGGAACACTGAAGCTTTCTTT. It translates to CASSLGIRNTEAFF.